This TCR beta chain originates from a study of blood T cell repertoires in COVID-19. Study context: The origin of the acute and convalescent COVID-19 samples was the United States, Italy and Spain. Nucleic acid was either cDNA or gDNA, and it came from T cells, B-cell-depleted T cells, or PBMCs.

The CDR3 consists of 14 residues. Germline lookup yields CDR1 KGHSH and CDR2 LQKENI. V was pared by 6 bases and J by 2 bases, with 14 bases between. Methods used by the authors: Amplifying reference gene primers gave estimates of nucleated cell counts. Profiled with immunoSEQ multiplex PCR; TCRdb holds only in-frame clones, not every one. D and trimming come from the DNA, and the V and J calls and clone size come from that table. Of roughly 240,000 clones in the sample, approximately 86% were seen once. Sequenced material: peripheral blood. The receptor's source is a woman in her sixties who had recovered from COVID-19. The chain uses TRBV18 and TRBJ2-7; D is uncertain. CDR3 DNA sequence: TGTGCCAGCTCCCTTCATGCGCCCCCCTACGAGCAGTACTTC. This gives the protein CASSLHAPPYEQYF.